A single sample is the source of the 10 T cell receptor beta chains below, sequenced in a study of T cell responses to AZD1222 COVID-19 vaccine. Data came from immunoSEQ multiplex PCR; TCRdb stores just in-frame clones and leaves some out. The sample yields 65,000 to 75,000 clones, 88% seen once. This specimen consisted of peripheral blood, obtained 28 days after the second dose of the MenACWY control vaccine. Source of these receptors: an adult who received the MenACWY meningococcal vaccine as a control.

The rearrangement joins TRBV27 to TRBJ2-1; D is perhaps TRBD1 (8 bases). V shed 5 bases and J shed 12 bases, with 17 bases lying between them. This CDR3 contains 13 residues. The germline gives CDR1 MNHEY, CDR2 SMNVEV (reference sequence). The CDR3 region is CASSIGQGGGQFF. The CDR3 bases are TGTGCCAGCAGTATCGGACAGGGAGGGGGGCAGTTCTTC.

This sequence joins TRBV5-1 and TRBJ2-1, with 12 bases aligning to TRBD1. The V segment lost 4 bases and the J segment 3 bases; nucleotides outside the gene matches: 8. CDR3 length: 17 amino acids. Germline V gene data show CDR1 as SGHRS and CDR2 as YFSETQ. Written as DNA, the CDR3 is TGCGCCAGCAGCCCGGGACAGGGGGCGGGAGGCTACAATGAGCAGTTCTTC. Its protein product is CASSPGQGAGGYNEQFF.

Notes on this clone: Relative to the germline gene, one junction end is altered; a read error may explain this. The CDR3, as DNA: TGTGCCAGCAGATACTCCGGGAAGAGAGTCCCAGATACGCAGTATTTT. It translates to CASRYSGKRVPDTQYF. The chain couples TRBV6-5 to TRBJ2-3; TRBD2 is a possible D gene (5 bases). The CDR3 has 16 amino acids. Germline V gene lookup returns CDR1 MNHEY and CDR2 SVGAGI.

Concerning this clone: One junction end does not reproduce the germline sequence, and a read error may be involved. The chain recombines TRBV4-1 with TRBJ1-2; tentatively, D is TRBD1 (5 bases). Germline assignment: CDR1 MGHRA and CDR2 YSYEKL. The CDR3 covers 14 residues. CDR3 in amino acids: CASSQRDGGAKGFF. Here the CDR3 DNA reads TGCGCCAGCAGCCAGAGGGACGGAGGGGCGAAGGGGTTCTTC.

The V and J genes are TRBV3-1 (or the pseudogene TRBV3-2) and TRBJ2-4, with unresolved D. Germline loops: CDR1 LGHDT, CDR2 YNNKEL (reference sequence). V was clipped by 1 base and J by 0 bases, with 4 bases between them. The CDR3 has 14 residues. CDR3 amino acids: CASSQAGAKNIQYF. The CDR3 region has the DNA TGTGCCAGCAGCCAAGCCGGAGCCAAAAACATTCAGTACTTC.

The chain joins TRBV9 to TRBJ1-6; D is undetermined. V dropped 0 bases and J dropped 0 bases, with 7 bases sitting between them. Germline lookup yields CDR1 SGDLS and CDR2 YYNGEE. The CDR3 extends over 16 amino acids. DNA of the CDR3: TGTGCCAGCAGCGTAGGGGGTAGCTCCTATAATTCACCCCTCCACTTT. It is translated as CASSVGGSSYNSPLHF.

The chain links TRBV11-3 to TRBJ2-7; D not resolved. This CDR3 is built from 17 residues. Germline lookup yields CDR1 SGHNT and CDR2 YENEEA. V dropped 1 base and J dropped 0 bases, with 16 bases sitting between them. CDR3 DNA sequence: TGTGCCAGCAGCTTAGCCCGCGGAACCATCCACTCCTACGAGCAGTACTTC. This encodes CASSLARGTIHSYEQYF.

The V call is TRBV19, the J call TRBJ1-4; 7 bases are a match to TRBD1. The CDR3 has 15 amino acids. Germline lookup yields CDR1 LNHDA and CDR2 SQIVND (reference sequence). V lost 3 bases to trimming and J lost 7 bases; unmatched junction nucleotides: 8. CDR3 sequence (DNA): TGTGCCAGTAGTATTGGCAGGGGGGATCGTGAAAAACTGTTTTTT. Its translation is CASSIGRGDREKLFF.

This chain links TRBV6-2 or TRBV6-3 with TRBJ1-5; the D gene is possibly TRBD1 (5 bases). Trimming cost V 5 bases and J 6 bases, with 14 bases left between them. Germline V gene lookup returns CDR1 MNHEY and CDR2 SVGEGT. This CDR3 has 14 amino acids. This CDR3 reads CASSLGGAAQPQHF. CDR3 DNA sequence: TGTGCCAGCAGTCTGGGTGGGGCGGCTCAGCCCCAGCATTTT.

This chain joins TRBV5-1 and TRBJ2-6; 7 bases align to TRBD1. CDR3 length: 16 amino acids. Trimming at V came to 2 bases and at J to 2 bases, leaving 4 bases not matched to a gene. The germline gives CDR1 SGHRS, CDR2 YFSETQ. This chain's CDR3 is CASSFLTGTGANVLTF. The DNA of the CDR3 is TGCGCCAGCAGCTTCCTGACAGGGACTGGGGCCAACGTCCTGACTTTC.